These 24 T cell receptor beta chains were all obtained from the same sample, sequenced in a study of cytomegalovirus exposure and HLA in healthy donors. In the PCR, 60 Vbeta and 13 Jbeta primers were used. TCRdb's copy holds only in-frame clones and misses some; the assay was immunoSEQ multiplex PCR. The sample carries some 110,000 clones, around two thirds recorded once. Sequencing used PBMCs. Source of these receptors: a man in his 60s in good health and CMV-seropositive.

This chain links TRBV27 with TRBJ1-6, with 8 nucleotides matching TRBD1. Germline V lookup: CDR1 MNHEY, CDR2 SMNVEV (reference sequence). The CDR3 spans 15 residues. Trimming removed 6 bases from V and 6 bases from J; junction bases left unmatched: 7. CDR3 in DNA: TGTGCCAGCAGGAGGACAGGGCGGAGTAATTCACCCCTCCACTTT. Amino acids: CASRRTGRSNSPLHF.

The rearrangement uses TRBV5-4 and TRBJ2-1, with 12 positions matching TRBD2. Germline CDR1 reads SGHNT; CDR2 reads YYREEE (reference sequence). The CDR3 is 17 amino acids. The trim removed 4 bases at V and 8 bases at J, leaving 13 bases unmatched. The CDR3 DNA is TGTGCCAGCAGCCCACAAATACTAGCGGGGGGCATGGATGAGCAGTTCTTC. As protein: CASSPQILAGGMDEQFF.

The rearrangement joins TRBV28 to TRBJ2-3, with 9 bases that match TRBD2. Per the germline V gene, CDR1 is MDHEN and CDR2 is SYDVKM. V was clipped by 5 bases and J by 2 bases; unmatched bases: 8. The CDR3 spans 16 residues. In nucleotides, the CDR3 is TGTGCCAGCAGTAATAGCGGGGGCTGGTTCACAGATACGCAGTATTTT. It translates to CASSNSGGWFTDTQYF.

This clone was detected a few times. The CDR3 DNA sequence: TGTGCCAGCAGCTTTGCGGGGGAAACTGAAGCTTTCTTT. Protein product: CASSFAGETEAFF. This sequence joins TRBV11-1 and TRBJ1-1; tentative D call: TRBD1 (5 bases). V lost 3 bases to trimming and J lost 5 bases, with 10 bases between them. The V gene's germline CDR1 is SGHAT and CDR2 FQDESV (reference sequence). There are 13 residues in the CDR3.

The chain employs TRBV2 and TRBJ2-5, with D possibly being TRBD1 (5 bases). TRBJ2-7 explains the end of the DNA better; the J call may be wrong. The CDR3 totals 13 residues. From germline, CDR1 is SNHLY and CDR2 FYNNEI. CDR3 nucleotides: TGTGCCACGGATGGGGCAGGGCCCTACGAGCAGTACTTC. This gives the protein CATDGAGPYEQYF.

The genes are TRBV30 and TRBJ2-3, with TRBD1 identical over 7 bases. The CDR3 loop spans 17 amino acids. Germline V gives CDR1 GTSNPN, CDR2 SVGIG (reference sequence). The junction had 13 bases not matched to a gene; V was cut back by 0 bases and J by 4 bases. The DNA for the CDR3 is TGTGCCTGGAGTGTCCCAATCCGGGACAGAAGATCAGATACGCAGTATTTT. Protein: CAWSVPIRDRRSDTQYF.

Written as DNA, the CDR3 is TGCGCCAGCAGCTTGGAGGTAGCGGGGGAAGCAGATACGCAGTATTTT. Protein product: CASSLEVAGEADTQYF. The chain joins TRBV5-1 to TRBJ2-3; the match to TRBD2 covers 9 bases. V dropped 0 bases and J dropped 4; count of bases not matched to a gene: 6. CDR3 length equals 16 residues. The germline gives CDR1 SGHRS, CDR2 YFSETQ.

There are a few counts of this clone. The chain combines TRBV25-1 with TRBJ2-1, with 8 bases aligning to TRBD1. The germline V gene has CDR1 MGHDK and CDR2 SYGVNS. V trimming: 2 bases; J trimming: 9 bases; junction bases outside the gene matches: 6. There are 14 residues in the CDR3. The CDR3 spells CASSEIQGAGEQFF. CDR3 coding DNA: TGTGCCAGCAGTGAAATTCAGGGGGCGGGTGAGCAGTTCTTC.

The V gene is TRBV2, the J gene TRBJ2-5, with D hard to call. The CDR3 loop spans 10 amino acids. CDR1 is SNHLY and CDR2 is FYNNEI in the germline V gene. V dropped 6 bases and J dropped 7 bases, with 6 bases sitting between them. The CDR3: CASSPGTQYF. CDR3 sequence (DNA): TGTGCCAGCAGCCCCGGGACCCAGTACTTC.

The gene calls are TRBV11-3 and TRBJ2-3; 10 bases match TRBD2. CDR1 and CDR2 (germline): SGHNT, YENEEA. J lost 0 bases, V lost 3 bases, and 3 bases had no gene match. The CDR3 totals 16 residues. The CDR3: CASSFGLAASTDTQYF. The CDR3, as DNA: TGTGCCAGCAGCTTCGGACTAGCGGCTAGCACAGATACGCAGTATTTT.

The V gene is TRBV10-1, the J gene TRBJ1-1; 9 bases line up with TRBD1. With 5 bases clipped from V and 5 bases from J, the junction kept 3 bases outside the gene matches. The CDR3 consists of 13 residues. Germline CDR1 is WNHNN and CDR2 is SYGVQD (reference sequence). CDR3 residues: CASSWTGETEAFF. Here the CDR3 DNA reads TGCGCCAGCAGTTGGACAGGGGAGACTGAAGCTTTCTTT.

This clone was observed a few times. The chain has TRBV15 and TRBJ2-7; a weak D match, TRBD1 (7 bases). Germline CDR1 is LNHNV and CDR2 is YYDKDF (reference sequence). The CDR3 runs to 17 residues. The germline V and J ends were trimmed by 0 bases and 5 bases, with 20 bases remaining between them. CDR3 nucleotide sequence: TGTGCCACCAGCAGAGATCTAGGAGGGGGCAAAAGGAACGAGCAGTACTTC. This sequence encodes CATSRDLGGGKRNEQYF. Supplemented by reference TRBV15 and TRBJ2-7, the full variable domain reads DAMVIQNPRYQVTQFGKPVTLSCSQTLNHNVMYWYQQKSSQAPKLLFHYYDKDFNNEADTPDNFQSRRPNTSFCFLDIRSPGLGDTAMYLCATSRDLGGGKRNEQYFGPGTRLTVT.

This clone appeared many times. The chain links TRBV2 to TRBJ1-2, with D maybe TRBD1 (5 bases). The CDR3 consists of 14 residues. CDR1 is SNHLY and CDR2 is FYNNEI in the germline V gene. Trimming pared 5 bases from V and 8 bases from J, leaving 18 bases between. The CDR3 loop is CASSRDSQVQGYTF. The DNA for the CDR3 is TGTGCCAGCAGTCGAGACAGTCAGGTTCAAGGCTACACCTTC.

As concerns this clone: One end of the junction is discordant with germline, which a read error may explain. The chain joins TRBV7-9 to TRBJ1-6; unclear D gene. The germline gives CDR1 SEHNR, CDR2 FQNEAQ (reference sequence). The CDR3 has 12 amino acids. CDR3 amino acids: CSSSFEGSPLHF. The CDR3 DNA is TGTTCCAGCAGCTTTGAGGGTTCACCCCTCCACTTT.

This clone was seen a single time. This chain joins TRBV7-3 and TRBJ2-1, with unresolved D. Germline values: CDR1 SGHTA, CDR2 FQGTGA. V dropped 2 bases and J dropped 5 bases, with 4 bases sitting between them. The CDR3 contains 12 residues. The CDR3 here is CASSLSDNEQFF. The CDR3 DNA sequence: TGTGCCAGCAGCTTATCTGACAATGAGCAGTTCTTC.

V is TRBV6-5 and J is TRBJ1-6; 8 positions match TRBD1. The CDR3 runs to 16 residues. The germline CDR1 and CDR2 sequences are MNHEY and SVGAGI. V shed 2 bases and J 4 bases; nucleotides not matched to a gene: 4. CDR3: CASSYRTGSYNSPLHF. The CDR3 nucleotides are TGTGCCAGCAGTTACCGGACAGGGTCGTATAATTCACCCCTCCACTTT.

This clone came up once. This chain connects TRBV19 to TRBJ1-6; 8 nucleotides line up with TRBD1. CDR3 length: 19 amino acids. Germline V gene sequence: CDR1 LNHDA, CDR2 SQIVND (reference sequence). With V trimmed by 6 bases and J by 6 bases, 19 bases remained unmatched. This chain's CDR3 is CASSRWTGRATVGNSPLHF. In nucleotides, the CDR3 is TGTGCCAGTAGCCGTTGGACAGGGAGGGCGACTGTGGGTAATTCACCCCTCCACTTT.

This clone was seen a handful of times. The rearrangement links TRBV28 to TRBJ2-3; TRBD2 matches 7 bases. V was pared by 6 bases and J by 3 bases, with 12 bases of the junction left unmatched. The CDR3 spans 16 residues. Germline assignment: CDR1 MDHEN and CDR2 SYDVKM. CDR3 protein: CASSSPAAGRTDTQYF. CDR3 bases: TGTGCCAGCAGCAGTCCTGCAGCGGGGAGGACAGATACGCAGTATTTT.

This clone has only a few counts. The V and J genes are TRBV29-1 and TRBJ1-5, with D hard to call. Looked up from germline, CDR1 is SQVTM and CDR2 is ANQGSEA. This CDR3 spans 11 amino acids. Trimming removed 8 bases at V and 4 bases at J, with 9 bases between. The CDR3 DNA is TGCAGCCGGTCAGGAAATCAGCCCCAGCATTTT. Protein: CSRSGNQPQHF.

The rearrangement links TRBV5-1 to TRBJ2-5; D not certain. The CDR3 has 11 residues. Germline lookup yields CDR1 SGHRS and CDR2 YFSETQ. V lost 3 bases and J lost 2, with 2 bases in between. The CDR3: CASSSQETQYF. CDR3 DNA sequence: TGCGCCAGCAGCTCGCAAGAGACCCAGTACTTC. The entire variable domain, with the rest obtained from reference TRBV5-1 and TRBJ2-5, is as follows: KAGVTQTPRYLIKTRGQQVTLSCSPISGHRSVSWYQQTPGQGLQFLFEYFSETQRNKGNFPGRFSGRQFSNSRSEMNVSTLELGDSALYLCASSSQETQYFGPGTRLLVL.

The CDR3 loop reads CASSESGLEQYF. The CDR3 DNA is TGTGCCAGCAGTGAATCCGGTCTCGAGCAGTACTTC. V usage is TRBV2 and J usage is TRBJ2-7; D ambiguous. This CDR3 spans 12 amino acids. Germline CDR1 SNHLY, CDR2 FYNNEI. Between the trimmed V and J ends, which lost 2 bases and 6 bases, there was a span of 8 bases.

The chain combines TRBV29-1 with TRBJ2-7, with D maybe TRBD1 (6 bases). The CDR3 loop spans 12 amino acids. V was clipped by 6 bases and J by 3 bases, with 12 bases between them. Germline V gives CDR1 SQVTM, CDR2 ANQGSEA. The CDR3 DNA reads as TGCAGCGTGCAGGGGTCAGGCTACGAGCAGTACTTC. Translating gives CSVQGSGYEQYF.

Only a few counts were recorded for this clone. V is TRBV5-4 and J is TRBJ2-3; D unclear. The germline V gene has CDR1 SGHNT and CDR2 YYREEE (reference sequence). This CDR3 spans 14 amino acids. V was pared by 1 base and J by 0 bases, with 6 bases between. The CDR3 DNA reads TGTGCCAGCAGCTTGCCAGTGAGCACAGATACGCAGTATTTT. Its translation: CASSLPVSTDTQYF.

The chain uses TRBV10-3 and TRBJ2-5, with D uncertain. Germline CDR1 ENHRY, CDR2 SYGVKD. With 0 bases removed from V and 4 bases from J, the gap between germline ends came to 12 bases. The CDR3 sequence is 15 residues long. The CDR3 nucleotides read TGTGCCATCAGTGAGTCGAAAACAGTTTCAGAGACCCAGTACTTC. Translation: CAISESKTVSETQYF.